This entry lists 25 T cell receptor beta chains sequenced from one sample in a study of a mutant IDH1 vaccine in newly diagnosed glioma. Described time point: week 35, safety follow-up. Each vaccine dose was 300 ug of mutant IDH1 20-mer peptide, with topical imiquimod. Which antigens these TCRs recognize remains unknown. Data came from immunoSEQ multiplex PCR; TCRdb stores just in-frame clones and leaves some out. This sample has 45,000 to 60,000 clones; around nine tenths occur once, and the top ten carry 5% to 7%. The material was PBMCs, obtained from a glioma patient whose treatment included an IDH1 peptide vaccine. These receptors were taken from a woman aged 40 to 49 with glioma.

The chain links TRBV16 to TRBJ2-5; no clear D. Germline CDR1 is KGHSY and CDR2 is FQNENV. V shed 2 bases and J shed 3 bases, with 1 base lying between them. The CDR3 has 11 residues. Here the CDR3 DNA reads TGTGCCAGCAGCCAAGAAGAGACCCAGTACTTC. It codes for CASSQEETQYF. Based on the CDR3 plus reference TRBV16 and TRBJ2-5, the full variable domain is GEEVAQTPKHLVRGEGQKAKLYCAPIKGHSYVFWYQQVLKNEFKFLISFQNENVFDETGMPKERFSAKCLPNSPCSLEIQATKLEDSAVYFCASSQEETQYFGPGTRLLVL.

The chain is built from TRBV11-3 and TRBJ2-3; tentatively, D is TRBD2 (5 bases). The CDR3 spans 12 residues. From germline, CDR1 is SGHNT and CDR2 YENEEA. The ends were cut back, 5 bases at V and 9 bases at J, with 12 bases in the middle. This CDR3 is CASSPGEGTQYF. The CDR3 DNA follows: TGTGCCAGCAGCCCCGGGGAAGGGACGCAGTATTTT.

This sequence joins TRBV9 and TRBJ1-6; 7 bases fit TRBD1. Germline V gives CDR1 SGDLS, CDR2 YYNGEE. V lost 3 bases, J lost 0 bases, and 6 bases stayed unmatched. This CDR3 has 17 residues. CDR3 DNA sequence: TGTGCCAGCAGCGACAACAGGGGAAGCTCCTATAATTCACCCCTCCACTTT. Encoded protein: CASSDNRGSSYNSPLHF.

This clone was seen only once. This chain's CDR3 is CASSLEGGRTVEQYF. The CDR3 DNA follows: TGTGCCAGCAGCTTAGAGGGGGGGCGTACGGTCGAGCAGTACTTC. This chain links TRBV11-1 with TRBJ2-7; TRBD2 might be the D (7 bases). V was clipped by 1 base and J by 6 bases, with 16 bases between them. Per the germline V gene, CDR1 is SGHAT and CDR2 is FQDESV (reference sequence). This CDR3 is 15 amino acids long.

The chain uses TRBV5-1 and TRBJ2-7; 7 bases fit TRBD1. The V and J ends lost 0 bases and 3 bases, in that order; junction bases with no gene match: 3. CDR1 and CDR2 from the germline V gene are SGHRS and YFSETQ. This CDR3 has 14 amino acids. The CDR3 nucleotides are TGCGCCAGCAGCTTGGGAGGGGGCGTCTACGAGCAGTACTTC. It specifies CASSLGGGVYEQYF.

This clone has only one observation. The CDR3 sequence: CASSPIMQEIYQPQHF. The CDR3 DNA sequence: TGTGCCAGCTCACCAATAATGCAGGAGATTTATCAGCCCCAGCATTTT. The V and J genes are TRBV18 and TRBJ1-5; D unresolved. Germline V lookup: CDR1 KGHSH, CDR2 LQKENI. The CDR3 has 16 residues. Trimming shortened V by 2 bases and J by 5 bases, and 16 bases separated the two germline ends.

The CDR3 sequence: CASSNRFSGGETQYF. Here the CDR3 DNA reads TGTGCCAGCAGTAATCGTTTTAGCGGGGGAGAGACCCAGTACTTC. The chain is built from TRBV6-6 and TRBJ2-5; 9 nucleotides agree with TRBD2. The CDR3 contains 15 residues. Germline trimming cut 5 bases from V and 4 bases from J; bases unmatched to any gene: 8. Per germline, CDR1 MNHNY and CDR2 SVGAGI (reference sequence).

The CDR3 bases are TGTGCTAGTGGAACCGGGATTCACTACGAGCAGTACTTC. Translating gives CASGTGIHYEQYF. The V gene is TRBV12-5, the J gene TRBJ2-7, with a weak D call TRBD2 (5 bases). CDR1 is LGHNT and CDR2 is FRNRAP in the germline V gene. V gave up 6 bases and J gave up 3 bases, with 12 bases separating them. This CDR3 region has 13 residues.

This chain links TRBV11-2 with TRBJ2-5, with D possibly TRBD2 on 5 matching bases. The CDR3 contains 14 residues. With 5 bases removed from V and 4 bases from J, the gap between germline ends came to 14 bases. Germline loops: CDR1 SGHAT, CDR2 FQNNGV. DNA of the CDR3: TGTGCCAGCAGCACCAGCTGGGGAGCAGAGACCCAGTACTTC. It translates to CASSTSWGAETQYF.

The rearrangement joins TRBV7-2 to TRBJ2-1, with D perhaps matching TRBD2 (7 bases). V lost 3 bases to trimming and J lost 6 bases, with 12 bases between them. Germline V gene lookup returns CDR1 SGHTA and CDR2 FQGNSA. The CDR3 is 14 amino acids. CDR3 sequence reads: CASSFTGGFNEQFF. In nucleotides, the CDR3 is TGTGCCAGCAGCTTCACGGGGGGCTTCAATGAGCAGTTCTTC.

The chain links TRBV5-6 to TRBJ2-2; 9 bases agree with TRBD2. Germline CDR1 SGHDT, CDR2 YYEEEE. J was trimmed by 0 bases and V by 2 bases; bases with no gene match: 5. The length of the CDR3 is 17 residues. CDR3 sequence (DNA): TGTGCCAGCAGCTTTTTAGCGGGGGCGACGAACACCGGGGAGCTGTTTTTT. This encodes CASSFLAGATNTGELFF.

The chain recombines TRBV7-8 with TRBJ1-6; 7 bases are a match to TRBD1. CDR3 length: 15 amino acids. V gave up 1 base and J gave up 10 bases; unmatched junction bases: 7. CDR1 SGHVS and CDR2 FQNEAQ come from the germline V gene. CDR3 in DNA: TGTGCCAGCAGCTTAGGGGAGACAGGGTCCTCACCCCTCCACTTT. It specifies CASSLGETGSSPLHF.

V gene TRBV4-1 combines with J gene TRBJ1-6; possible D gene TRBD1, 6 bases. The germline gives CDR1 MGHRA, CDR2 YSYEKL. V lost 0 bases to trimming and J lost 6 bases, with 18 bases between them. The length of the CDR3 is 18 residues. The CDR3 DNA reads TGCGCCAGCAGCCAAGATGGGGGCGCAGGGAGGCCTAATTCACCCCTCCACTTT. This gives the protein CASSQDGGAGRPNSPLHF.

This rearrangement joins TRBV5-1 to TRBJ2-2; perhaps TRBD2 as D (6 bases). V gave up 5 bases and J gave up 9 bases, with 17 bases separating them. The CDR3 has 14 amino acids. Per germline, CDR1 SGHRS and CDR2 YFSETQ. The CDR3 DNA follows: TGCGCCAGCAGTTTCGGGGGTACCATCCGGGAGCTGTTTTTT. Its translation: CASSFGGTIRELFF.

This rearrangement joins TRBV4-1 to TRBJ2-7; D gene uncertain. Trimming left V 1 base short and J 3 bases short, with 7 bases between. Germline values: CDR1 MGHRA, CDR2 YSYEKL. There are 13 residues in the CDR3. As DNA, the CDR3 is TGCGCCAGCAGCCAAGGGGCAAGCTACGAGCAGTACTTC. Protein product: CASSQGASYEQYF.

This clone was counted once. The rearrangement uses TRBV19 and TRBJ2-3, with TRBD2 matching 8 bases. Germline V gives CDR1 LNHDA, CDR2 SQIVND (reference sequence). The CDR3 has 17 amino acids. V lost 3 bases and J lost 2; bases outside the gene matches: 10. For the CDR3, the DNA is TGTGCCAGTAGTATCCTCCCGGGGGGGAGCCCCACAGATACGCAGTATTTT. Residues: CASSILPGGSPTDTQYF.

This clone has a single count. The V call is TRBV18, the J call TRBJ1-2; a weak D match, TRBD1 (5 bases). CDR3 length: 14 amino acids. Germline loops: CDR1 KGHSH, CDR2 LQKENI. Deletions cut 0 bases from V and 4 bases from J, with 9 bases between. CDR3 sequence: CASSPPPGTYGYTF. For the CDR3, the DNA is TGTGCCAGCTCACCACCCCCAGGGACCTATGGCTACACCTTC.

CDR3: CASSQEEGVNTEAFF. The DNA of the CDR3 is TGTGCCAGCAGCCAAGAGGAGGGAGTAAACACTGAAGCTTTCTTT. This chain connects TRBV4-2 to TRBJ1-1; unclear D gene. CDR3 length: 15 residues. V was cut by 0 bases and J by 2 bases, with 10 bases left in between. Per the germline V gene, CDR1 is LGHNA and CDR2 is YNFKEQ.

Here the CDR3 reads CASSWMAGQGTYEQYF. In nucleotides, the CDR3 is TGTGCCAGCAGCTGGATGGCGGGACAGGGGACCTACGAGCAGTACTTC. V is TRBV7-2 and J is TRBJ2-7, with TRBD1 matching 10 bases. This CDR3 comprises 16 residues. Germline V gene data show CDR1 as SGHTA and CDR2 as FQGNSA. With 4 bases clipped from V and 2 bases from J, the junction kept 8 bases outside the gene matches. Using reference TRBV7-2 and TRBJ2-7 for the parts outside the CDR3, the full variable domain is GAGVSQSPSNKVTEKGKDVELRCDPISGHTALYWYRQSLGQGLEFLIYFQGNSAPDKSGLPSDRFSAERTGGSVSTLTIQRTQQEDSAVYLCASSWMAGQGTYEQYFGPGTRLTVT.

The chain recombines TRBV10-2 with TRBJ2-7; TRBD1 matches 9 bases. The CDR3 runs to 15 residues. With V trimmed by 6 bases and J by 3 bases, 9 bases remained unmatched. From germline, CDR1 is WSHSY and CDR2 SAAADI. The CDR3 DNA is TGCGCCAGCAGGGAAGGGACAGGGAGTGGCTACGAGCAGTACTTC. Translation: CASREGTGSGYEQYF.

This clone was counted once. This chain joins TRBV2 and TRBJ1-5; 8 nucleotides align to TRBD1. Germline V gene lookup returns CDR1 SNHLY and CDR2 FYNNEI. V lost 4 bases, J lost 3 bases, and 5 bases stayed unmatched. The CDR3 covers 15 residues. The CDR3 DNA is TGTGCCAGCAGTGGGGGGACAGGAAACAATCAGCCCCAGCATTTT. Translating gives CASSGGTGNNQPQHF.

For this clone: The sample has other DNA sequences that encode this CDR3 too. V and J are TRBV19 and TRBJ1-1; D is unclear. V lost 1 base and J 4 bases, leaving 7 bases between the germline ends. The CDR3 consists of 13 residues. Germline V CDR1 and CDR2: LNHDA, SQIVND (reference sequence). Here the CDR3 DNA reads TGTGCCAGTAGTATAGGGGGAAGCACTGAAGCTTTCTTT. Protein product: CASSIGGSTEAFF.

The rearrangement uses TRBV11-2 and TRBJ1-2, with 9 positions matching TRBD1. The CDR3 totals 15 residues. The germline CDR1 and CDR2 sequences are SGHAT and FQNNGV. V shed 1 base and J 5 bases; nucleotides not matched to a gene: 5. The CDR3 DNA sequence: TGTGCCAGCAGCTTAGCACAGGGGGCTTGGTATGGCTACACCTTC. This codes for CASSLAQGAWYGYTF. Variable domain in full (rest from reference TRBV11-2 and TRBJ1-2): EAGVAQSPRYKIIEKRQSVAFWCNPISGHATLYWYQQILGQGPKLLIQFQNNGVVDDSQLPKDRFSAERLKGVDSTLKIQPAKLEDSAVYLCASSLAQGAWYGYTFGSGTRLTVV.

The chain joins TRBV5-1 to TRBJ2-7; 8 bases fit TRBD2. This CDR3 spans 15 amino acids. V dropped 3 bases and J dropped 7; count of bases not matched to a gene: 12. The V gene's germline CDR1 is SGHRS and CDR2 YFSETQ. The CDR3 protein is CASSSVAGTREEQYF. The CDR3, as DNA: TGCGCCAGCAGCTCAGTAGCGGGAACCCGTGAGGAGCAGTACTTC. The full variable domain, in which reference TRBV5-1 and TRBJ2-7 provide the parts outside the CDR3, is KAGVTQTPRYLIKTRGQQVTLSCSPISGHRSVSWYQQTPGQGLQFLFEYFSETQRNKGNFPGRFSGRQFSNSRSEMNVSTLELGDSALYLCASSSVAGTREEQYFGPGTRLTVT.

The V and J genes are TRBV2 and TRBJ2-5, with a possible D match to TRBD1 (5 bases). The CDR3 is made up of 13 amino acids. Trimming removed 4 bases at V and 6 bases at J, with 12 bases between. The germline V gene has CDR1 SNHLY and CDR2 FYNNEI. The chain's CDR3 is CASSVGRVQTQYF. In nucleotides, the CDR3 is TGTGCCAGCAGTGTGGGCAGGGTACAGACCCAGTACTTC.